This TCR beta chain was observed in a study of cytomegalovirus exposure and HLA in healthy donors. Study-level points and caveats: High specificity and sensitivity for cytomegalovirus status were reported for the classifier.

Primers included in the PCR were 60 Vbeta and 13 Jbeta primers. Per the original methods: Around 9.9 million shared chains were among the about 80 million unique TCR beta chains that a later analysis counted. The repertoire was sequenced with immunoSEQ multiplex PCR; TCRdb's copy has only in-frame clones and lacks some. That table supplies the V and J calls and clone size; D and trimming were determined from the DNA. Found here are about 190,000 clones, 82% of them singletons; the top ten hold approximately 0.8%. The donors (healthy individuals) were bone marrow donors. A remark on this clone: Its specificity is unknown.

Specimen: PBMCs. This sequence originates from a woman in her late teens or twenties in good health and CMV-seronegative.

DNA of the CDR3: TGTGCCAGCAGCTACGGGACTAGCGGGTACAATGAGCAGTTCTTC. It translates to CASSYGTSGYNEQFF. V gene TRBV27 combines with J gene TRBJ2-1; 12 bases are shared with TRBD2. The CDR3 consists of 15 residues. CDR1 and CDR2 from the germline V gene are MNHEY and SMNVEV (reference sequence). Trimming cost V 6 bases and J 4 bases; bases outside gene matches: 4.